The 9 T cell receptor beta chains below were found in one sample sequenced in a study of somatic mutations in cytotoxic T cells in rheumatoid arthritis. Clones were read by immunoSEQ multiplex PCR, and TCRdb kept only the in-frame ones, dropping some. In the table there are about 20,000 clones, around 85% of which are singletons. Sequencing was carried out using CD8+ T cells sorted from blood. These receptors came from a woman aged 40 to 50 with rheumatoid arthritis.

The J gene is TRBJ2-7, the V gene TRBV7-7; D not resolved. Germline CDR1 and CDR2: SSHAT and FNYEAQ (reference sequence). This CDR3 spans 14 amino acids. Deletions cut 6 bases from V and 9 bases from J, with 21 bases between. The DNA of the CDR3 is TGTGCCAGCAGGGGTTGGGTCCTAACGGGTAGGCAGTACTTC. The encoded protein is CASRGWVLTGRQYF.

The sample holds a few counts of this clone. The chain carries TRBV7-9 and TRBJ1-1, with a tentative D call TRBD1 (6 bases). V was clipped by 7 bases and J by 1 base, with 7 bases between them. Germline CDR1 is SEHNR and CDR2 is FQNEAQ (reference sequence). The CDR3 loop spans 12 amino acids. The CDR3: CASTQGNTEAFF. DNA of the CDR3: TGTGCCAGCACACAGGGGAACACTGAAGCTTTCTTT.

This clone counts as large (0.1 to 1%). The chain couples TRBV5-1 to TRBJ1-4, with 8 bases matching TRBD1. Germline CDR1 SGHRS, CDR2 YFSETQ. The CDR3 length is 15 residues. V gave up 3 bases and J gave up 8 bases; unmatched junction bases: 9. Here the CDR3 reads CASSSLMTGEEKLFF. CDR3 nucleotide sequence: TGCGCCAGCAGCTCCCTCATGACAGGGGAGGAAAAACTGTTTTTT.

In DNA form, the CDR3 reads TGTGCCAGCAGTGATTTGGCGGAGTCCTATGGCTACACCTTC. Translated, it gives CASSDLAESYGYTF. The chain has TRBV2 and TRBJ1-2; D not resolved. Germline V CDR1 and CDR2: SNHLY, FYNNEI. V was shortened by 3 bases and J by 4 bases, with 12 bases between the two germline ends. This CDR3 spans 14 amino acids.

The gene calls are TRBV7-6 and TRBJ2-1; a possible D gene is TRBD2 (5 bases). Per the germline V gene, CDR1 is SGHVS and CDR2 is FNYEAQ. The V end lost 4 bases, the J end lost 8 bases, and 6 bases lay between the germline ends. The CDR3 runs 11 residues. This CDR3 is CASSYGDEQFF. For the CDR3, the DNA is TGTGCCAGCAGCTACGGGGATGAGCAGTTCTTC.

The V and J genes are TRBV4-2 and TRBJ1-5; D unresolved. Germline V lookup: CDR1 LGHNA, CDR2 YNFKEQ. The CDR3 is 18 residues long. Trimming shortened V by 0 bases and J by 4 bases, and 19 bases separated the two germline ends. The CDR3 loop reads CASSQDRAGQVENQPQHF. CDR3 coding DNA: TGTGCCAGCAGCCAAGATCGGGCGGGTCAGGTAGAAAATCAGCCCCAGCATTTT.

V is TRBV19 and J is TRBJ1-1; no reliable D call. Trimming removed 0 bases at V and 0 bases at J, with 8 bases between. The CDR3 is made up of 15 amino acids. Looked up from germline, CDR1 is LNHDA and CDR2 is SQIVND (reference sequence). CDR3 region: CASSIEPVMNTEAFF. The CDR3 coding sequence is TGTGCCAGTAGTATAGAACCAGTTATGAACACTGAAGCTTTCTTT.

The rearrangement joins TRBV15 to TRBJ2-1; D remains unclear. Trimming removed 0 bases at V and 9 bases at J, with 15 bases between. The CDR3 consists of 15 residues. Germline CDR1 is LNHNV and CDR2 is YYDKDF (reference sequence). The CDR3 DNA is TGTGCCACCAGCAGAGAGTCAGCCCCCGGGTCTGAGCAGTTCTTC. This sequence encodes CATSRESAPGSEQFF.

The chain carries TRBV4-1 and TRBJ2-5; 7 positions agree with TRBD2. CDR3 length: 15 amino acids. Germline loops: CDR1 MGHRA, CDR2 YSYEKL. The junction had 13 bases not matched to a gene; V was cut back by 5 bases and J by 7 bases. The CDR3 region has the DNA TGCGCCAGCAGCACCGAAATACCCCCGGGGGGGACCCAGTACTTC. Its translation: CASSTEIPPGGTQYF.